These T cell receptor beta chains were read from a single sample in a study of blood T cell repertoires in COVID-19. Clones were read by immunoSEQ multiplex PCR, and TCRdb kept only the in-frame ones, dropping some. The profile shows some 330,000 clones, 85% to 90% of them singletons. Sequenced: peripheral blood. All receptors come from a woman in her 50s with active or convalescent COVID-19. Each CDR3 is given with its conserved first and last residue. The order of the fields is clone size, V gene, D gene, J gene, CDR3 protein, CDR3 DNA. D genes are given only for firm matches. Clone size is given for some rows only: seen once, a few or many times, or a class if the clone is expanded.

NA	TRBV15	NA	TRBJ2-5	CATSRGGVQETQYF	TGTGCCACCAGCAGAGGAGGAGTCCAAGAGACCCAGTACTTC
NA	TRBV5-5	TRBD1	TRBJ2-5	CASSLDRDRVIFGQETQYF	TGTGCCAGCAGCTTAGACCGGGACAGGGTTATTTTTGGTCAAGAGACCCAGTACTTC
NA	TRBV4-3	NA	TRBJ2-3	CASSRTGQFDTQYF	TGCGCCAGCAGCCGTACCGGACAGTTCGATACGCAGTATTTT
NA	TRBV19	NA	TRBJ1-5	CASSIPVGGIPQPQHF	TGTGCCAGTAGTATCCCCGTCGGCGGGATCCCTCAGCCCCAGCATTTT
NA	TRBV6-1	NA	TRBJ2-7	CASSERAGVSYEQYF	TGTGCCAGCAGTGAAAGAGCAGGTGTCTCCTACGAGCAGTACTTC
NA	TRBV6-2/TRBV6-3	NA	TRBJ1-5	CASSYGGRNQPQHF	TGTGCCAGCAGTTACGGGGGGAGGAATCAGCCCCAGCATTTT
few	TRBV2	NA	TRBJ2-2	CASSPDYYTGELFF	TGTGCCAGCAGTCCGGACTATTACACCGGGGAGCTGTTTTTT
once	TRBV11-1	NA	TRBJ2-1	CASSLGPYNEQFF	TGTGCCAGCAGCTTAGGGCCTTACAATGAGCAGTTCTTC
NA	TRBV7-2	NA	TRBJ1-2	CASSPARGPYGYTF	TGTGCCAGCAGCCCCGCCAGGGGCCCCTATGGCTACACCTTC
NA	TRBV19	NA	TRBJ2-7	CASNHGLETYEQYF	TGTGCCAGTAACCATGGACTGGAAACCTACGAGCAGTACTTC
NA	TRBV4-2	NA	TRBJ2-7	CASSQPPGLGQYF	TGTGCCAGCAGCCAGCCACCGGGACTTGGGCAGTACTTC
NA	TRBV19	TRBD1	TRBJ1-2	CASNMGQFYGYTF	TGTGCCAGTAATATGGGACAGTTCTATGGCTACACCTTC
NA	TRBV19	NA	TRBJ1-3	CASSIYGSSGNTIYF	TGTGCCAGTAGTATCTATGGGAGCTCTGGAAACACCATATATTTT
NA	TRBV6-5	NA	TRBJ2-2	CASRDTPTNTGELFF	TGTGCCAGCAGGGACACACCAACGAACACCGGGGAGCTGTTTTTT
NA	TRBV9	NA	TRBJ1-1	CASSVGGRDTEAFF	TGTGCCAGCAGCGTAGGGGGGAGGGACACTGAAGCTTTCTTT